This T cell receptor (beta chain) was observed in a study of blood T cell repertoires in COVID-19 (dated by TCRdb to the early 2020s). A note on the overall study: Samples covering the acute and convalescent phases of COVID-19 were provided by collaborators in the United States, Italy and Spain. Deeply sampled blood TCRbeta repertoires from subjects exposed to, actively infected with, or recovered from COVID-19 were included in the dataset. The sample metadata nearly always contained a de-identified subject ID, COVID-19 status, age in years and sex. A freely available public database, intended as a resource for researchers studying the immune response to SARS-CoV-2, is where the repertoires were released. Where HLA class I and class II types were available, the types were taken from metadata supplied by the sample provider, not from assay-based typing. The material from the prospective study consisted of cDNA or gDNA derived from T cells, B-cell-depleted T cells, or PBMCs. The samples were drawn from two sources: the first 160 participants of the ongoing ImmuneRACE study, and 1,200 or so subjects contributed by 6 global collaborators.

Whole blood was collected in K2EDTA tubes by collaborating institutions according to the institutions' own protocols. For TCRbeta analysis, collaborators shipped samples in one of three forms: frozen whole blood, isolated PBMCs, or DNA extracted from either of those sample types. TCRbeta CDR3 regions were amplified from genomic DNA by means of the immunoSEQ Assay, a bias-controlled multiplex PCR. In the original analysis: Nucleated cell counts per sample were estimated from amplification of reference gene primers within the assay. Sequence reads were collapsed and filtered to measure the absolute abundance of every unique TCRbeta CDR3 rearrangement. For each sample, productive Simpson clonality was calculated as the square root of Simpson's diversity index over productive rearrangements. This immuneACCESS table, as held by TCRdb, lists in-frame sequences with V and J called but not all clones. Of the missing ones, under half trace to an unresolved V gene in checked studies; the others have no known cause. The V and J calls and clone size are taken from that table; D and trimming were inferred from the DNA. The sample has roughly 10,000 clones on record, just over 75% of them singletons. The ten largest clones represent approximately 37% of the sample.

What the study reported, not specific to this receptor: Clinical and demographic metadata were provided uncurated, with the amount varying by source and participant.

V is cut by 2 bases and J by 2 bases, and the space between the germline ends is 13 bases. Its CDR3 holds 15 amino acids, cysteine through phenylalanine. Only CDR3 DNA is held: 45 bases, read in frame from base 1. CDR1 and CDR2 (LGHDT, YNNKEL) derive from the germline V gene (reference sequence). This clone was recorded only once. This clone's antigen is unknown. Base qualities are not provided; no much larger clone lies one nucleotide away. The rearrangement joined TRBV3-1 (or the pseudogene TRBV3-2) to TRBJ2-7; no D segment can be confidently identified. Material for sequencing was peripheral blood. The receptor comes from a human donor in a cohort sampled during active COVID-19. The nucleotide sequence reads as follows: TGTGCCAGCAGCCAACTTCGGGTGGAGACCTACGAGCAGTACTTC. It is translated as CASSQLRVETYEQYF.